The T cell receptor beta chain described here comes from a study of neurological immune-mediated disorders. Study-wide points: Multiple sclerosis patients had less TCR clonal expansion than even healthy controls, unlike HTLV-1-associated myelopathy. TCR-beta repertoires seemed private in all groups, with no expanded CDR3 amino acid sequences shared.

Time point specified: technical triplicate 1. From the 5' RACE reads, TCRdb called clonotypes with MiXCR, one entry per CDR3 protein. The sample has tens of thousands of distinct CDR3 sequences; approximately 10% are singletons. The CDR3 is 15 residues long. The ends were cut back, 6 bases at V and 0 bases at J, with 9 bases in the middle. Germline lookup yields CDR1 LNHDA and CDR2 SQIVND (reference sequence). To note about this clonotype: Antigen unknown.

The sequencing sample was made of PBMCs. This chain uses TRBV19 with TRBJ2-6; D is ambiguous. The source is a man aged 55 to 70 with HTLV-1-associated myelopathy (HAM/TSP). Here the CDR3 reads CASSVGYSGANVLTF. The CDR3 nucleotides are TGTGCCAGTAGCGTAGGGTACTCTGGGGCCAACGTCCTGACTTTC.